One sample yielded the 26 T cell receptor beta chains listed below, sequenced in a study of blood T cells in healthy people across ages. Through a sample-barcoded 5' primer and a J-beta primer mix, a second PCR was run for about 6 to 11 cycles. TCRdb processed the 5' RACE reads anew with MiXCR; each CDR3 protein has one entry. The sample includes about 800,000 distinct CDR3 sequences, about 62% of them seen just once. The specimen sequenced was blood. These receptors all stem from a man in his thirties or forties in good health.

This rearrangement joins TRBV6-5 to TRBJ1-2; tentative D call: TRBD1 (5 bases). In germline, CDR1 is MNHEY, CDR2 SVGAGI. This CDR3 comprises 16 residues. Trimming stripped 0 bases from V and 2 bases from J, with 13 bases between. The CDR3 loop reads CASSYSGYRQNYGYTF. Here the CDR3 DNA reads TGTGCCAGCAGTTACTCGGGCTACAGACAGAACTATGGCTACACCTTC.

The genes are TRBV29-1 and TRBJ1-5; no reliable D call. The CDR3 is made up of 16 amino acids. V lost 4 bases and J lost 1, with 17 bases in between. Germline V CDR1 and CDR2: SQVTM, ANQGSEA. The CDR3 region is CSVVVSNPDSNQPQHF. As DNA, the CDR3 is TGCAGCGTTGTTGTTTCTAACCCGGACAGCAATCAGCCCCAGCATTTT.

The V call is TRBV20-1, the J call TRBJ2-7, with D possibly being TRBD1 (5 bases). Per the germline V gene, CDR1 is DFQATT and CDR2 is SNEGSKA (reference sequence). This CDR3 is 15 amino acids long. The V end was cut by 1 base, the J end by 2 bases, with 15 bases between. CDR3 protein: CSARGDSPRTYEQYF. The DNA for the CDR3 is TGCAGTGCTAGAGGCGACAGCCCGCGAACCTACGAGCAGTACTTC.

This clonotype was recorded many times. The chain has TRBV4-3 and TRBJ2-5, with D unresolved. The CDR3 runs 13 residues. Germline lookup yields CDR1 LGHNA and CDR2 YSLEER. The ends were cut back, 2 bases at V and 2 bases at J, with 6 bases in the middle. This CDR3 is CASSQSRQETQYF. The DNA for the CDR3 is TGCGCCAGCAGCCAATCAAGGCAAGAGACCCAGTACTTC.

The J gene is TRBJ1-1, the V gene TRBV4-2; D remains ambiguous. The CDR3 loop spans 14 amino acids. The V and J ends lost 2 bases and 6 bases respectively, with 13 bases between them. CDR1 and CDR2 (germline): LGHNA, YNFKEQ. The CDR3 nucleotides are TGTGCCAGCAGCCAACCTTGGGGAGGGTCTGAAGCTTTCTTT. As protein: CASSQPWGGSEAFF.

A single count supports this clonotype. This chain connects TRBV12-3 or TRBV12-4 to TRBJ1-1, with 7 bases identical to TRBD1. The CDR3 sequence is 13 residues long. The J segment lost 8 bases and the V segment lost 7 bases, leaving 10 bases of the junction unmatched. CDR3 residues: CASTPGNRGEAFF. The CDR3 coding sequence is TGTGCCAGCACGCCGGGGAACAGGGGCGAAGCTTTCTTT.

The chain combines TRBV6-6 with TRBJ2-4; the D gene is possibly TRBD2 (6 bases). The DNA matches TRBJ2-7 better at its end, which makes the J call doubtful. Germline CDR1 is MNHNY and CDR2 is SVGAGI (reference sequence). The CDR3 is 14 residues long. The CDR3 DNA follows: TGTGCCAGCAGCGGCGGGCGCGAGGGAGGCGAGCAGTACTTC. Protein sequence: CASSGGREGGEQYF.

The J gene is TRBJ2-4, the V gene TRBV11-3, with D possibly being TRBD1 (5 bases). Near its end, the DNA agrees better with TRBJ2-7, so the J call may be wrong. This CDR3 has 14 residues. From germline, CDR1 is SGHNT and CDR2 YENEEA. In nucleotides, the CDR3 is TGTGCCAGCAGCCCCCGGATAGGGGAAAGCGAGCAGTACTTC. Amino acids: CASSPRIGESEQYF.

There are a few counts of this clonotype. The chain carries TRBV6-6 and TRBJ1-4; D is possibly TRBD1 (6 bases). The length of the CDR3 is 15 residues. Germline loops: CDR1 MNHNY, CDR2 SVGAGI (reference sequence). Trimming removed 10 bases at V and 2 bases at J, with 17 bases between. As DNA, the CDR3 is TGTGCCACCAAAAGGGGGGGACTTACTAATGAAAAACTGTTTTTT. It is translated as CATKRGGLTNEKLFF.

V and J are TRBV2 and TRBJ2-1; no clear D. The V gene lost 7 bases and the J gene lost 7 bases, with 11 bases spanning the gap. CDR1 and CDR2 from the germline V gene are SNHLY and FYNNEI. The CDR3 spans 12 residues. CDR3 sequence: CASTYSRNEQFF. The CDR3 region has the DNA TGTGCCAGCACCTATTCTAGGAATGAGCAGTTCTTC.

The V call is TRBV27, the J call TRBJ2-1; D not certain. The CDR3 runs to 16 residues. V was pared by 2 bases and J by 0 bases, with 11 bases between. From germline, CDR1 is MNHEY and CDR2 SMNVEV (reference sequence). The CDR3 coding sequence is TGTGCCAGCAGTTTAAGTGGGCTACCCTCCTACAATGAGCAGTTCTTC. Translated: CASSLSGLPSYNEQFF.

This clonotype was recorded a few times. This sequence joins TRBV20-1 and TRBJ2-1, with 7 bases matching TRBD2. Germline CDR1 is DFQATT and CDR2 is SNEGSKA (reference sequence). The V and J ends lost 0 bases and 7 bases, in that order; junction bases with no gene match: 6. The CDR3 is 14 amino acids. CDR3 DNA: TGCAGTGCTAGAGAATCTAGCGGTACAAATGAGCAGTTCTTC. It is translated as CSARESSGTNEQFF.

This chain joins TRBV14 and TRBJ2-7; 9 bases match TRBD1. The germline CDR1 and CDR2 sequences are SGHDN and FVKESK. V gave up 7 bases and J gave up 3 bases; unmatched junction bases: 4. The CDR3 extends over 13 amino acids. The CDR3 sequence: CASNQGQGYEQYF. CDR3 nucleotides: TGTGCCAGCAACCAGGGACAGGGCTACGAGCAGTACTTC.

As for this clonotype: Being one base from a much bigger clone, this may be a read error. This chain uses TRBV28 with TRBJ2-1; D not certain. CDR1 MDHEN and CDR2 SYDVKM come from the germline V gene. The CDR3 is 12 amino acids. Trimming stripped 3 bases from V and 10 bases from J, with 10 bases between. The CDR3 DNA is TGTGCCAGCAGTTTCTCTCAAAGCGAGCAGTTCTTC. Translated: CASSFSQSEQFF.

The chain employs TRBV4-3 and TRBJ2-7, with 8 bases matching TRBD1. Trimming removed 1 base from V and 2 bases from J; junction bases left unmatched: 4. Germline loops: CDR1 LGHNA, CDR2 YSLEER. The CDR3 totals 15 residues. This chain's CDR3 is CASSQVTGGTYEQYF. CDR3 sequence (DNA): TGCGCCAGCAGCCAAGTTACAGGGGGGACCTACGAGCAGTACTTC.

The chain recombines TRBV20-1 with TRBJ2-7, with TRBD2 identical over 7 bases. This CDR3 spans 16 amino acids. J lost 0 bases, V lost 6 bases, and 14 bases had no gene match. Germline assignment: CDR1 DFQATT and CDR2 SNEGSKA (reference sequence). The CDR3, as DNA: TGCAGTGCCCCCCTCCTGGGAGCGGGGCTCTCCTACGAGCAGTACTTC. It codes for CSAPLLGAGLSYEQYF.

This clonotype was counted between two and nine times. The chain uses TRBV3-1 and TRBJ2-1; 7 bases match TRBD2. In germline, CDR1 is LGHDT, CDR2 YNNKEL (reference sequence). V lost 4 bases, J lost 7 bases, and 7 bases stayed unmatched. This CDR3 has 14 residues. The CDR3: CASSRGGRLNEQFF. The CDR3 bases are TGTGCCAGCAGCCGGGGAGGGAGGTTGAATGAGCAGTTCTTC.

The chain uses TRBV3-1 and TRBJ1-2, with D perhaps TRBD1 (5 bases). V was pared by 3 bases and J by 8 bases, with 16 bases between. Germline CDR1 is LGHDT and CDR2 is YNNKEL (reference sequence). The length of the CDR3 is 14 residues. DNA of the CDR3: TGTGCCAGCAGCCAGGGGGACGTCGCGGGAGGCTACACCTTC. Translated, it gives CASSQGDVAGGYTF.

This chain links TRBV13 with TRBJ1-2; 9 bases match TRBD1. J was trimmed by 7 bases and V by 5 bases; bases with no gene match: 11. Germline V gene sequence: CDR1 PRHDT, CDR2 FYEKMQ (reference sequence). The CDR3 length is 15 residues. Written as DNA, the CDR3 is TGTGCCAGCAGCACGCCCGGGACAGGGTCTTTTGGCTACACCTTC. It codes for CASSTPGTGSFGYTF.

This clonotype was observed a handful of times. The chain joins TRBV3-1 to TRBJ1-5, with no clear D. CDR3 length equals 13 residues. V gave up 1 base and J gave up 6 bases, with 7 bases separating them. Germline V gene data show CDR1 as LGHDT and CDR2 as YNNKEL (reference sequence). This CDR3 reads CASSQGPTQPQHF. The CDR3 DNA reads as TGTGCCAGCAGCCAAGGCCCCACTCAGCCCCAGCATTTT.

About this clonotype itself: Since no conserved phenylalanine or tryptophan closes the CDR3, a read error is the likely cause. The chain joins TRBV10-1 to TRBJ2-4, with 7 bases identical to TRBD1. The J call could be wrong; TRBJ2-5 is a better fit for the DNA end. Germline-derived CDR1 and CDR2 are WNHNN and SYGVQD (reference sequence). CDR3 length equals 15 residues. CDR3 DNA: TGCGCCAGCAGTGAGGGGAAGAGGGGGCAGGAGACCCAGTACGTC. It yields the protein CASSEGKRGQETQYV.

V gene TRBV7-2 combines with J gene TRBJ2-3, with TRBD2 matching 10 bases. Trimming removed 5 bases from V and 4 bases from J; junction bases left unmatched: 6. This CDR3 comprises 15 residues. CDR1 is SGHTA and CDR2 is FQGNSA in the germline V gene. CDR3 protein: CASSPSGGGSDTQYF. CDR3 in DNA: TGTGCCAGCAGCCCGAGCGGGGGGGGTTCAGATACGCAGTATTTT.

The chain links TRBV20-1 to TRBJ2-3; 10 nucleotides align to TRBD2. CDR3 length: 17 residues. From germline, CDR1 is DFQATT and CDR2 SNEGSKA (reference sequence). V lost 0 bases, J lost 3 bases, and 9 bases stayed unmatched. This CDR3 reads CSARDFRTSGTTDTQYF. In DNA, the CDR3 is TGCAGTGCTAGAGATTTCCGCACTAGCGGGACTACAGATACGCAGTATTTT.

V usage is TRBV11-2 and J usage is TRBJ2-7; no definite D call. Trimming pared 1 base from V and 7 bases from J, leaving 14 bases between. There are 14 residues in the CDR3. In germline, CDR1 is SGHAT, CDR2 FQNNGV. CDR3 in amino acids: CASSLVGNTREQYF. In DNA form, the CDR3 reads TGTGCCAGCAGCTTAGTCGGCAACACGAGGGAGCAGTACTTC.

This clonotype was recorded only once. Mismatch with germline at one junction end may stem from a read error. V usage is TRBV3-1 and J usage is TRBJ2-3; maybe TRBD1 (5 bases). Germline values: CDR1 LGHDT, CDR2 YNNKEL (reference sequence). This CDR3 is 15 amino acids long. CDR3 in amino acids: CASSQDRAATGTQYF. CDR3 nucleotide sequence: TGTGCCAGCAGCCAAGATCGTGCGGCAACAGGTACGCAGTATTTT.

This clonotype has only one observation. Being one base from a much bigger clone, this may be a read error. The chain joins TRBV12-3 or TRBV12-4 to TRBJ2-3; D might be TRBD2 (6 bases). Trimming cost V 5 bases and J 4 bases, with 13 bases left between them. The CDR3 loop spans 14 amino acids. CDR3 amino acids: CASSGLGGADTQYF. CDR3 in DNA: TGTGCCAGCAGTGGACTGGGAGGCGCAGATACGCAGTATTTT.